One and the same sample provided the 7 T cell receptor beta chains below, sequenced in a study of beta chain features in type 1 diabetes. Findings and caveats of the study: Within each of all four CD4+ subsets, Type 1 diabetes patients had TCRB CDR3s that were moderately but significantly shorter.

Their target antigens are unknown. Reverse transcribing all isolated RNA meant expressed TCRB transcripts were sequenced. The data were produced by immunoSEQ multiplex PCR, yet TCRdb's version contains in-frame clones alone and is incomplete. The sample shows approximately 250,000 clones, roughly 24% of them seen only once. The sequencing input was naive CD4+ T cells from blood. These receptors were obtained from a woman aged 25 to 39 with type 1 diabetes.

This clone was observed a few times. The chain carries TRBV29-1 and TRBJ2-7; D possibly corresponds to TRBD2 (6 bases). The V and J ends lost 7 bases and 4 bases respectively, with 17 bases between them. The CDR3 has 13 amino acids. Germline V gene sequence: CDR1 SQVTM, CDR2 ANQGSEA. In DNA form, the CDR3 reads TGCAGCGCCTCCCGGGAGCGGTCGTACGAGCAGTACTTC. This codes for CSASRERSYEQYF.

This chain uses TRBV15 with TRBJ1-3, with a possible D match to TRBD1 (5 bases). V was trimmed by 4 bases and J by 2 bases, leaving 21 bases between them. Germline CDR1 and CDR2: LNHNV and YYDKDF (reference sequence). The CDR3 runs to 18 residues. CDR3 protein: CATSKGVGTGQTGNTIYF. The CDR3 nucleotides are TGTGCCACCAGCAAAGGAGTGGGAACAGGACAAACTGGAAACACCATATATTTT.

The V gene is TRBV9, the J gene TRBJ2-3; D not certain. Trimming shortened V by 0 bases and J by 2 bases, and 13 bases separated the two germline ends. CDR1 and CDR2 from the germline V gene are SGDLS and YYNGEE. The CDR3 is 16 residues long. The CDR3 sequence: CASSVGVRDTTDTQYF. The CDR3 nucleotides read TGTGCCAGCAGCGTAGGGGTTCGTGACACCACAGATACGCAGTATTTT. Full variable domain (outside the CDR3, taken from reference TRBV9 and TRBJ2-3): DSGVTQTPKHLITATGQRVTLRCSPRSGDLSVYWYQQSLDQGLQFLIQYYNGEERAKGNILERFSAQQFPDLHSELNLSSLELGDSALYFCASSVGVRDTTDTQYFGPGTRLTVL.

The chain has TRBV11-2 and TRBJ1-2, with 7 bases identical to TRBD1. The CDR3 loop spans 12 amino acids. CDR1 and CDR2 from the germline V gene are SGHAT and FQNNGV. The V and J ends lost 5 bases and 7 bases, in that order; junction bases with no gene match: 4. The CDR3: CASSRQGGGYTF. For the CDR3, the DNA is TGTGCCAGCAGCCGACAGGGTGGTGGCTACACCTTC.

Comments on this clone: Other DNA sequences from this sample encode an identical CDR3 as well. V usage is TRBV30 and J usage is TRBJ2-5; D unclear. There are 11 residues in the CDR3. With 2 bases removed from V and 4 bases from J, the gap between germline ends came to 5 bases. Germline V gene data show CDR1 as GTSNPN and CDR2 as SVGIG (reference sequence). CDR3 loop: CAWSTGETQYF. Here the CDR3 DNA reads TGTGCCTGGAGTACCGGAGAGACCCAGTACTTC.

This clone turned up a few times. The chain couples TRBV6-5 to TRBJ2-3; TRBD2 matches 9 bases. Germline V lookup: CDR1 MNHEY, CDR2 SVGAGI. V lost 6 bases and J lost 4; bases outside the gene matches: 8. This CDR3 contains 15 residues. The CDR3 DNA follows: TGTGCCAGCAGCCTCGCGGGACTAGCACCAGATACGCAGTATTTT. It encodes CASSLAGLAPDTQYF.

The chain joins TRBV10-3 to TRBJ2-5, with 11 bases lining up with TRBD2. Per the germline V gene, CDR1 is ENHRY and CDR2 is SYGVKD. The V segment lost 10 bases and the J segment 3 bases; nucleotides outside the gene matches: 7. This CDR3 is built from 14 residues. The CDR3 DNA sequence: TGTGCCACCGCAGTAGCGGGAGGGGAAGAGACCCAGTACTTC. Translation: CATAVAGGEETQYF.